The clone carrying this TCR beta chain is a singleton in its sample. Original handling: Scientists estimated how many nucleated cells there were by amplifying reference gene primers. Repertoires were generated with immunoSEQ multiplex PCR, while TCRdb's copy carries only in-frame clones and drops some. V and J calls and clone size follow that table, whereas D and trimming were derived from the DNA. The sample records fewer than 350,000 clones, under 90% being singletons. The data were taken from a study of blood T cell repertoires in COVID-19. Per germline, CDR1 SGHRS and CDR2 YFSETQ. V lost 3 bases and J lost 3, with 13 bases in between. The CDR3 loop spans 15 amino acids.

The sample taken for sequencing was PBMCs or T cells enriched from blood (not recorded which). The sequence was obtained from a woman between 35 and 50 years old who had recovered from COVID-19. The chain carries TRBV5-1 and TRBJ1-5; no clear D. The CDR3 sequence is CASSSEGTFNQPQHF. Here the CDR3 DNA reads TGCGCCAGCAGCTCAGAGGGTACATTCAATCAGCCCCAGCATTTT.